The next 10 T cell receptor beta chains were all read from a single sample in a study of CD8+ T cells in alopecia areata. Isolated RNA was reverse transcribed into cDNA used as the sequencing template. Repertoires were generated with immunoSEQ multiplex PCR, while TCRdb's copy carries only in-frame clones and drops some. The sample records more than 95,000 clones, roughly two fifths being singletons. Sequencing was carried out using CD4+ T cells sorted from blood. These receptors were collected from a human donor with alopecia areata.

The chain uses TRBV9 and TRBJ2-1; 13 nucleotides line up with TRBD2. V lost 2 bases, J lost 6 bases, and 2 bases stayed unmatched. This CDR3 contains 15 residues. Germline loops: CDR1 SGDLS, CDR2 YYNGEE. The CDR3 DNA sequence: TGTGCCAGCAGCGTGACTAGCGGGAGGTTCAATGAGCAGTTCTTC. As protein: CASSVTSGRFNEQFF.

This clone was found a few times. The chain employs TRBV29-1 and TRBJ1-4; D remains unclear. Germline-derived CDR1 and CDR2 are SQVTM and ANQGSEA. This CDR3 contains 13 residues. Trimming left V 4 bases short and J 3 bases short, with 9 bases between. CDR3 nucleotide sequence: TGCAGCGTTGGGAACAGCCCTAATGAAAAACTGTTTTTT. Translation gives CSVGNSPNEKLFF.

The CDR3 region has the DNA TGTGCCAGCAGCGGACCGGGCCCCAATCAGCCCCAGCATTTT. Translating gives CASSGPGPNQPQHF. The chain joins TRBV7-9 to TRBJ1-5; D ambiguous. Germline V gene data show CDR1 as SEHNR and CDR2 as FQNEAQ (reference sequence). Trimming took off 5 bases at V and 3 bases at J, with 11 bases between the two ends. CDR3 length equals 14 residues.

V usage is TRBV29-1 and J usage is TRBJ1-1; D remains unclear. Germline-derived CDR1 and CDR2 are SQVTM and ANQGSEA. Trimming left V 7 bases short and J 2 bases short, with 11 bases between. The CDR3 extends over 12 amino acids. This chain's CDR3 is CSAVQSNTEAFF. In DNA form, the CDR3 reads TGCAGCGCCGTACAGAGTAACACTGAAGCTTTCTTT.

The chain joins TRBV23-1 to TRBJ1-2, with D possibly being TRBD1 (6 bases). TRBV23-1 belongs to the ORF category, with a function that is uncertain. The V and J ends lost 4 bases and 4 bases respectively, with 10 bases between them. The length of the CDR3 is 13 residues. The CDR3 DNA follows: TGCGCCAGCAGTCTCGGCAGGGGCTATGGCTACACCTTC. Protein product: CASSLGRGYGYTF.

V is TRBV28 and J is TRBJ1-2; D remains ambiguous. Trimming took off 4 bases at V and 2 bases at J, with 8 bases between the two ends. Germline CDR1 reads MDHEN; CDR2 reads SYDVKM. This CDR3 is built from 13 residues. Here the CDR3 DNA reads TGTGCCAGCAGTTACAGCGCCAACTATGGCTACACCTTC. Residues: CASSYSANYGYTF.

This clone occurred a few times. V usage is TRBV18 and J usage is TRBJ2-7, with D perhaps matching TRBD1 or TRBD2 (5 bases each). Germline V gene sequence: CDR1 KGHSH, CDR2 LQKENI. This CDR3 region has 14 residues. The germline V and J ends were trimmed by 3 bases and 3 bases, with 12 bases remaining between them. As DNA, the CDR3 is TGTGCCAGCTCACCTGGGACGGGGAACTACGAGCAGTACTTC. Its translation: CASSPGTGNYEQYF. Combining the CDR3 with reference TRBV18 and TRBJ2-7 gives the whole variable domain NAGVMQNPRHLVRRRGQEARLRCSPMKGHSHVYWYRQLPEEGLKFMVYLQKENIIDESGMPKERFSAEFPKEGPSILRIQQVVRGDSAAYFCASSPGTGNYEQYFGPGTRLTVT.

The genes are TRBV2 and TRBJ2-1, with 9 bases identical to TRBD2. The CDR3 sequence is 15 residues long. Per the germline V gene, CDR1 is SNHLY and CDR2 is FYNNEI. V lost 3 bases and J lost 8; bases outside the gene matches: 8. The CDR3 sequence is CASSEGREGLHEQFF. In DNA form, the CDR3 reads TGTGCCAGCAGTGAGGGGCGGGAGGGCCTCCATGAGCAGTTCTTC.

V is TRBV5-4 and J is TRBJ2-3; D is perhaps TRBD2 (6 bases). The V gene lost 0 bases and the J gene lost 6 bases, with 17 bases spanning the gap. Germline loops: CDR1 SGHNT, CDR2 YYREEE (reference sequence). This CDR3 is 16 amino acids long. CDR3 nucleotide sequence: TGTGCCAGCAGCTTGGGCTTGGCGCGGGGTTCGGATACGCAGTATTTT. It specifies CASSLGLARGSDTQYF.

The sample holds a few counts of this clone. The chain joins TRBV23-1 to TRBJ1-5; possible D gene TRBD1, 5 bases. TRBV23-1 is identified as an open reading frame with a role that is uncertain. Deletions cut 3 bases from V and 11 bases from J, with 23 bases between. CDR3 length: 16 amino acids. This CDR3 reads CASSHLSGTRVRAQHF. The CDR3 coding sequence is TGCGCCAGCAGTCACCTTTCCGGGACCAGGGTACGGGCCCAGCATTTT.